The T cell receptor (beta chain) described here comes from a study of control samples from healthy donors and cancer patients. TCRdb's table, derived via immunoSEQ multiplex PCR, lists solely in-frame clones and lacks some. The sample records roughly 69,000 clones, 80% to 90% being singletons. The CDR3 sequence is 16 residues long. The germline V gene encodes CDR1 SGHTS and CDR2 YDEGEE. V lost 4 bases and J lost 0; bases outside the gene matches: 4. Sequenced sample: PBMCs. This chain links TRBV5-8 with TRBJ2-3; 11 bases fit TRBD2. This clonotype was obtained from a woman in her fifties or sixties with head and neck cancer. The CDR3 region is CASSPLAGGSTDTQYF. The CDR3 coding sequence is TGTGCCAGCAGCCCGTTAGCGGGGGGGAGCACAGATACGCAGTATTTT.